This T cell receptor beta chain was sequenced in a study of T cell responses to AZD1222 COVID-19 vaccine. TCRdb keeps only in-frame clones here, not all; method: immunoSEQ multiplex PCR. The sample holds about 97,000 clones; about 89% are singletons and the top ten take over 6.5%. A note on this clone: Its antigen is still unknown.

Notes on the study in general: Clonal diversity was possibly underestimated, and white British individuals and females predominated among donors. The study found vaccine-associated CD4 TCRs spanning spike, dominant at 160-218 and 743-854. Just six or seven AZD1222 recipients tested seropositive at baseline.

V shed 2 bases and J shed 7 bases, with 9 bases lying between them. Germline V gene data show CDR1 as MDHEN and CDR2 as SYDVKM. The CDR3 is made up of 14 amino acids. The genes are TRBV28 and TRBJ1-6; no reliable D call. The sequences come from peripheral blood, collected on day 0 of AZD1222 vaccination. The TCR originated in an adult in good health. The CDR3 DNA reads as TGTGCCAGCAGTTTAGGGCCGAGGAATTCACCCCTCCACTTT. Its translation is CASSLGPRNSPLHF.